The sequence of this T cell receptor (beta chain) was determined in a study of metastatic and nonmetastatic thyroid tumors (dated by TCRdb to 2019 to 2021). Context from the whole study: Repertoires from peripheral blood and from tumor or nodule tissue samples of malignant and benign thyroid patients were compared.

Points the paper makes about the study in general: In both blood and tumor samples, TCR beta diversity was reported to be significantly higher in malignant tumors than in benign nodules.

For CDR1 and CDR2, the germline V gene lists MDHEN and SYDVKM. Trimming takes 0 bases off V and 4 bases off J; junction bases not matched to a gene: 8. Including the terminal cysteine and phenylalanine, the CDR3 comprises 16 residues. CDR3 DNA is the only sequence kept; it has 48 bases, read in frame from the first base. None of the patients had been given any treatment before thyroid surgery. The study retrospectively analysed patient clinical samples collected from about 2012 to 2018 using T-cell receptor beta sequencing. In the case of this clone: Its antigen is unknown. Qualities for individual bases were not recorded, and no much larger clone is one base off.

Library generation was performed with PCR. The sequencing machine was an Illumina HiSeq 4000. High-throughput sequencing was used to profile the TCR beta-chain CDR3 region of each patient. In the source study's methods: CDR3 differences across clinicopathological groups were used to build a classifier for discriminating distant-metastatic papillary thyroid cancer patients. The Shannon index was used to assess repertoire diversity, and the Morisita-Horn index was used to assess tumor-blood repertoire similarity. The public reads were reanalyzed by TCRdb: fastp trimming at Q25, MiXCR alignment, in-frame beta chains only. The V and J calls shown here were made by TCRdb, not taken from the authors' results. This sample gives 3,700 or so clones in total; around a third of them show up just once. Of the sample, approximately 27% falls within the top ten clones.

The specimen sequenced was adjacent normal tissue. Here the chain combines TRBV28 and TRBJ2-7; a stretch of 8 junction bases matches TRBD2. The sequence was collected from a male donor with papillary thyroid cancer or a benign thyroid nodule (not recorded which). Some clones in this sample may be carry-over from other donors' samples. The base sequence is TGTGCCAGCAGTTTATGGAGCGGGGGTACTAGGTACGAGCAGTACTTC. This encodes CASSLWSGGTRYEQYF.